A selection of T cell receptor beta chains follows, all from one sample in a study of CD8 T cells in Susac syndrome. TCRdb ran MiXCR on the immunoSEQ multiplex PCR reads and lists one entry per CDR3 protein. This sample has 250,000 to 350,000 distinct CDR3 sequences, with approximately 90% found just once. Sequenced input: CD4+ T cells from PBMCs. The receptors here all came from a human donor with multiple sclerosis. The CDR3 runs from the conserved cysteine through the conserved F or W. Each record gives: D gene, J gene, clone size, V gene, CDR3 protein, CDR3 DNA. D genes are given only for firm matches. Clone size is given for some rows only: seen once, a few or many times, or a class if the clone is expanded.

NA | TRBJ2-3 | NA | TRBV5-1 | CASSKLARGSTDTQYF | TGCGCCAGCAGCAAGTTAGCGCGAGGAAGCACAGATACGCAGTATTTT
TRBD1 | TRBJ1-1 | NA | TRBV20-1 | CSAVGQGVSEAFF | TGCAGTGCTGTGGGACAGGGGGTCTCTGAAGCTTTCTTT
NA | TRBJ2-7 | NA | TRBV9 | CASSVSPSGRSSYEQYF | TGTGCCAGCAGCGTGTCCCCAAGCGGAAGGAGCTCCTACGAGCAGTACTTC
NA | TRBJ2-6 | NA | TRBV7-2 | CASSPKTTRTAGANVLTF | TGTGCCAGCAGCCCAAAAACCACCCGGACGGCTGGGGCCAACGTCCTGACTTTC
NA | TRBJ2-5 | NA | TRBV7-6 | CATWKGETQYF | TGTGCCACCTGGAAAGGAGAGACCCAGTACTTC
NA | TRBJ1-5 | NA | TRBV19 | CASSIWGSGDQPQHF | TGTGCCAGTAGTATTTGGGGTTCGGGGGATCAGCCCCAGCATTTT
TRBD2 | TRBJ2-5 | NA | TRBV5-4 | CASSLGLAGGVGSETQYF | TGTGCCAGCAGCTTAGGACTAGCGGGAGGGGTTGGCTCGGAGACCCAGTACTTC
TRBD1 | TRBJ1-1 | NA | TRBV5-1 | CASTEVGQEAFF | TGCGCCAGCACCGAGGTGGGACAGGAAGCTTTCTTT
NA | TRBJ2-1 | NA | TRBV9 | CASSVTTHEQFF | TGTGCCAGCAGCGTAACGACCCATGAGCAGTTCTTC
NA | TRBJ1-1 | NA | TRBV18 | CASSRDSANTEALF | TGTGCCAGCTCACGCGACTCAGCGAACACTGAAGCTCTCTTT
TRBD2 | TRBJ2-1 | NA | TRBV9 | CASSVAGGGEQFF | TGTGCCAGCAGCGTAGCTGGGGGGGGTGAGCAGTTCTTC
NA | TRBJ2-7 | NA | TRBV27 | CASTSLRSHGWQYF | TGTGCCAGCACCTCGCTCCGGTCTCACGGTTGGCAGTACTTC
TRBD1 | TRBJ1-1 | once | TRBV7-8 | CASSKPYRGQNEAFF | TGTGCCAGCAGCAAGCCCTACAGGGGGCAGAATGAAGCTTTCTTT
NA | TRBJ1-1 | NA | TRBV7-9 | CASSLAKLGGAWNTEAFF | TGTGCCAGCAGCTTAGCTAAATTGGGGGGGGCTTGGAACACTGAAGCTTTCTTT
TRBD1 | TRBJ2-3 | once | TRBV3-1 | CASSQAGQRENTQYF | TGTGCCAGCAGCCAAGCGGGACAGAGAGAGAATACGCAGTATTTT
TRBD2 | TRBJ2-1 | NA | TRBV9 | CASSSPSGSTEQFF | TGTGCCAGCAGCTCCCCAAGCGGGAGCACTGAGCAGTTCTTC
NA | TRBJ2-1 | NA | TRBV23-1 | CASSQLFRAGNGF | TGCGCCAGCAGTCAATTGTTCCGGGCAGGGAACGGGTTC
NA | TRBJ2-3 | NA | TRBV19 | CASSPGRNTDTQYF | TGTGCCAGTAGCCCGGGGAGGAACACAGATACGCAGTATTTT
NA | TRBJ2-5 | NA | TRBV10-3 | CATGVGGLETQYF | TGTGCCACTGGAGTTGGGGGTTTGGAGACCCAGTACTTC
TRBD1 | TRBJ2-1 | once | TRBV7-9 | CASSPTGVGNEQFF | TGTGCCAGCAGCCCCACAGGGGTGGGTAATGAGCAGTTCTTC
TRBD1 | TRBJ2-3 | NA | TRBV7-3 | CASSSQGGLTDTQYF | TGTGCCAGCTCATCACAGGGGGGTTTGACAGATACGCAGTATTTT
NA | TRBJ1-2 | NA | TRBV7-2 | CASSSRYRGHYGYTF | TGTGCCAGCAGCTCGCGGTACCGGGGGCACTATGGCTACACCTTC
NA | TRBJ2-2 | NA | TRBV7-9 | CASSLALPTGELFF | TGTGCCAGCAGCTTAGCGTTGCCCACCGGGGAGCTGTTTTTT
NA | TRBJ1-5 | NA | TRBV12-3/TRBV12-4 | CASSFGGPVGNQPQHF | TGTGCCAGCAGTTTCGGGGGCCCGGTGGGCAATCAGCCCCAGCATTTT
TRBD2 | TRBJ2-5 | NA | TRBV20-1 | CSARSGGAGETQYF | TGCAGTGCGAGGAGCGGGGGGGCGGGGGAGACCCAGTACTTC
NA | TRBJ2-5 | NA | TRBV7-6 | CASSLVVGVFQETQYF | TGTGCCAGCAGCTTAGTTGTGGGAGTCTTCCAAGAGACCCAGTACTTC
TRBD2 | TRBJ2-1 | NA | TRBV6-4 | CASSDSRLRGGSYNEQFF | TGTGCCAGCAGTGACTCCCGCCTGCGGGGGGGGTCCTACAATGAGCAGTTCTTC
TRBD2 | TRBJ2-1 | NA | TRBV12-3/TRBV12-4 | CASRGLAGTPEQFF | TGTGCCAGCAGGGGACTAGCGGGTACTCCGGAGCAGTTCTTC
NA | TRBJ2-1 | NA | TRBV5-4 | CASSSAGRGKNEQFF | TGTGCCAGCAGCTCGGCCGGTCGGGGAAAAAATGAGCAGTTCTTC
NA | TRBJ1-2 | NA | TRBV5-6 | CASSPPRGLYGYTF | TGTGCCAGCAGCCCACCCAGGGGCCTCTATGGCTACACCTTC
NA | TRBJ1-1 | NA | TRBV28 | CASPPEGWIAGTEAFF | TGTGCCAGCCCCCCGGAGGGTTGGATCGCGGGGACTGAAGCTTTCTTT
TRBD2 | TRBJ2-1 | NA | TRBV4-1 | CASSQAGGDNEQFF | TGCGCCAGCAGCCAAGCGGGAGGGGATAATGAGCAGTTCTTC
NA | TRBJ2-1 | NA | TRBV6-2/TRBV6-3 | CASRAVPYNEQFF | TGTGCCAGCAGAGCGGTCCCGTACAATGAGCAGTTCTTC
NA | TRBJ2-5 | NA | TRBV12-3/TRBV12-4 | CASSGGATGTQYF | TGTGCCAGCAGCGGCGGGGCAACGGGGACCCAGTACTTC
NA | TRBJ2-2 | NA | TRBV7-3 | CASSLTAGAPSGELFF | TGTGCCAGCAGCTTAACGGCGGGGGCGCCCAGCGGGGAGCTGTTTTTT
NA | TRBJ2-7 | NA | TRBV27 | CASSTLTGIEYEQYF | TGTGCCAGCAGTACCCTTACCGGGATCGAATACGAGCAGTACTTC
NA | TRBJ2-7 | once | TRBV7-9 | CASSPPFSSYEQYF | TGTGCCAGCAGCCCCCCGTTCAGCTCCTACGAGCAGTACTTC
TRBD2 | TRBJ2-7 | NA | TRBV7-9 | CASSLGFGRGRTGYEQYF | TGTGCCAGCAGCTTGGGTTTTGGGAGGGGACGGACGGGTTACGAGCAGTACTTC
TRBD1 | TRBJ2-4 | NA | TRBV6-1 | CASSGLTGLNIQYF | TGTGCCAGCAGTGGATTGACAGGGTTGAACATTCAGTACTTC
TRBD1 | TRBJ2-7 | NA | TRBV5-5 | CASSEMTGTVIVYEQYF | TGTGCCAGCAGCGAGATGACTGGGACAGTTATAGTCTACGAGCAGTACTTC
TRBD2 | TRBJ2-2 | NA | TRBV5-1 | CASSRLAGKDTGELFF | TGCGCCAGCAGTCGGCTAGCGGGAAAGGACACCGGGGAGCTGTTTTTT
NA | TRBJ1-5 | NA | TRBV12-3/TRBV12-4 | CASSQLPGVNQPQHF | TGTGCCAGCAGCCAACTTCCAGGGGTCAATCAGCCCCAGCATTTT
NA | TRBJ1-1 | once | TRBV12-3/TRBV12-4 | CASSFGKELEAFF | TGTGCCAGCAGTTTTGGCAAGGAGCTTGAAGCTTTCTTT
TRBD1 | TRBJ1-5 | NA | TRBV6-2/TRBV6-3 | CASSYVGQLNQPQHF | TGTGCCAGCAGTTACGTGGGACAGCTTAATCAGCCCCAGCATTTT
TRBD1 | TRBJ2-7 | once | TRBV29-1 | CSVVQGASYEQYF | TGCAGCGTAGTACAGGGGGCGAGCTACGAGCAGTACTTC